This TCR beta chain was sequenced in a study of response to subunit inactivated influenza vaccine. Findings of the study overall: Each seasonal flu vaccination may recruit only limited new T cells, authors suggested.

The CDR3 is made up of 13 amino acids. The germline gives CDR1 MGHRA, CDR2 YSYEKL. The V gene lost 0 bases and the J gene lost 1 base, with 4 bases spanning the gap. In TCRdb, the RT-PCR reads were re-called with MiXCR into one record per CDR3 protein. The repertoire has 200,000 to 300,000 distinct CDR3 sequences, less than 15% of them found once; the top ten carry about 7.8%. This clonotype was counted ten times or more. Its antigen is still unknown. The TCR sequence derives from a man between 45 and 60 years old who received an inactivated influenza vaccine. The sequenced sample was non-naive T cells sorted from PBMCs, obtained less than 15 days before vaccination. The chain joins TRBV4-1 to TRBJ2-7; no definite D call. As DNA, the CDR3 is TGCGCCAGCAGCCAAGATCTATCCTACGAGCAGTACTTC. Translating it yields CASSQDLSYEQYF.